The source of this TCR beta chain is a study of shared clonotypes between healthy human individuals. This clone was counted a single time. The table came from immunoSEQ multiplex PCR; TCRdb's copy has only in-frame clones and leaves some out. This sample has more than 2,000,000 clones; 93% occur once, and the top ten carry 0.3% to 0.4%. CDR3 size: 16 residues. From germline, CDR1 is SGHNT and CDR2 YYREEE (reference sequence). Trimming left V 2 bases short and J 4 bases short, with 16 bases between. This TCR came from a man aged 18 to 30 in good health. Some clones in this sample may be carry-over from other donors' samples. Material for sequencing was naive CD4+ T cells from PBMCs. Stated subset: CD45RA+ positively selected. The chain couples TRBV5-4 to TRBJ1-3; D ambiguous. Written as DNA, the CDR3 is TGTGCCAGCAGCTTAGGAGGGAGAGGTCTGGGAAACACCATATATTTT. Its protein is CASSLGGRGLGNTIYF.